This record concerns one TCR beta chain sequence. Its antigen is unknown. This CDR3 spans 15 amino acids. The V gene's germline CDR1 is SGHRS and CDR2 YFSETQ. V dropped 5 bases and J dropped 7; count of bases not matched to a gene: 9. The data were obtained in a study of T cell responses to AZD1222 COVID-19 vaccine. About the research overall: Whether given at about 4 or about 12 weeks, second doses were pooled. Whole-study findings and limits: Donors skewed white British and female; clonal diversity was possibly underestimated. There were repertoire samples only from the period after the peak T cell response.

TCRdb's table, derived via immunoSEQ multiplex PCR, lists solely in-frame clones and lacks some. This table has some 120,000 clones, around 82% appearing once. The sample in question was peripheral blood, obtained on day 0 of AZD1222 vaccination. The chain joins TRBV5-1 to TRBJ2-2, with 9 bases fitting TRBD1. The receptor was isolated from an adult in good health. The CDR3, as DNA: TGCGCCAGCAGAAATGGACAGGGGCCGGGCGGGGAGCTGTTTTTT. Translated: CASRNGQGPGGELFF.